The 19 T cell receptor beta chains below all came from one sample that was sequenced in a study of blood T cell repertoires in COVID-19. Clones were read by immunoSEQ multiplex PCR, and TCRdb kept only the in-frame ones, dropping some. The sample carries 140,000 or so clones, roughly four fifths recorded once. The specimen was peripheral blood. The receptors originated from a woman older than 75 with acute or convalescent COVID-19.

This chain links TRBV11-3 with TRBJ2-3; 9 bases map to TRBD1. Losses at the gene ends were 1 base for V and 0 bases for J; bases not matched to a gene: 5. The CDR3 consists of 17 residues. The germline gives CDR1 SGHNT, CDR2 YENEEA. The CDR3 reads CASSLGAGTGSTDTQYF. The CDR3, as DNA: TGTGCCAGCAGCTTAGGAGCTGGGACAGGGAGCACAGATACGCAGTATTTT.

Here the CDR3 DNA reads TGTGCCAGTAGTAATGAGGGACTAGCGGCGTTGGAGACCCAGTACTTC. Protein product: CASSNEGLAALETQYF. This chain joins TRBV19 and TRBJ2-5; 11 bases match TRBD2. The CDR3 is 16 residues long. CDR1 is LNHDA and CDR2 is SQIVND in the germline V gene (reference sequence). The V gene end was trimmed by 4 bases and the J gene end by 5 bases; junction bases not matched to a gene: 9.

The V gene is TRBV7-2, the J gene TRBJ2-5; D possibly corresponds to TRBD1 (6 bases). Germline CDR1 reads SGHTA; CDR2 reads FQGNSA. The V gene lost 3 bases and the J gene lost 5 bases, with 19 bases spanning the gap. This CDR3 contains 16 residues. The CDR3 sequence: CASSLWGPVGVETQYF. The DNA for the CDR3 is TGTGCCAGCAGCTTGTGGGGGCCTGTCGGTGTCGAGACCCAGTACTTC.

The chain uses TRBV7-2 and TRBJ1-6, with 7 bases fitting TRBD1. Per germline, CDR1 SGHTA and CDR2 FQGNSA. The CDR3 is 16 amino acids. V lost 5 bases and J lost 7; bases outside the gene matches: 11. The CDR3 DNA is TGTGCCAGCAGCCCGCAGACAGGGCTAGGAAATTCACCCCTCCACTTT. This translates into CASSPQTGLGNSPLHF.

This rearrangement joins TRBV4-1 to TRBJ1-4; no clear D gene. The V end was cut by 0 bases, the J end by 13 bases, with 21 bases between. Per germline, CDR1 MGHRA and CDR2 YSYEKL. CDR3 length: 16 residues. The CDR3 here is CASSQDRGPGGLGLFF. As DNA, the CDR3 is TGCGCCAGCAGCCAAGATAGAGGGCCCGGAGGTTTGGGACTGTTTTTT.

This chain uses TRBV9 with TRBJ1-2; weak D call: TRBD1 (5 bases). V lost 4 bases, J lost 0 bases, and 16 bases lay in between. CDR1 and CDR2 (germline): SGDLS, YYNGEE. The CDR3 is 16 amino acids. The CDR3: CASSTNRQQPNYGYTF. The CDR3, as DNA: TGTGCCAGCAGCACCAATAGACAGCAACCTAACTATGGCTACACCTTC.

The chain has TRBV18 and TRBJ2-7; D might be TRBD2 (5 bases). V was trimmed by 1 base and J by 3 bases, leaving 16 bases between them. The germline V gene encodes CDR1 KGHSH and CDR2 LQKENI. This CDR3 has 16 residues. CDR3 loop: CASSPLRAHGIYEQYF. DNA for the CDR3: TGTGCCAGCTCACCACTTAGGGCCCACGGGATCTACGAGCAGTACTTC.

The V call is TRBV7-3, the J call TRBJ1-2; TRBD1 matches 7 bases. Trimming took 2 bases from V and 4 from J; bases not matched to a gene: 1. Per the germline V gene, CDR1 is SGHTA and CDR2 is FQGTGA. The CDR3 contains 13 residues. The CDR3 is CASSLDRAYGYTF. DNA for the CDR3: TGTGCCAGCAGCTTAGACAGGGCCTATGGCTACACCTTC.

The chain combines TRBV10-3 with TRBJ1-1, with TRBD1 matching 12 bases. The ends lost 10 bases at V and 0 bases at J; junction bases unmatched: 6. Germline assignment: CDR1 ENHRY and CDR2 SYGVKD. This CDR3 is 15 amino acids long. The CDR3 DNA is TGTGCCACTAAGGGACAGGGGGCAATGAACACTGAAGCTTTCTTT. This encodes CATKGQGAMNTEAFF.

The chain joins TRBV5-6 to TRBJ1-2, with unresolved D. The V end was cut by 0 bases, the J end by 13 bases, with 16 bases between. The CDR3 loop spans 13 amino acids. Looked up from germline, CDR1 is SGHDT and CDR2 is YYEEEE. DNA of the CDR3: TGTGCCAGCAGCTTGGAGGAGAACAAAGTGGTCACCTTC. Encoded protein: CASSLEENKVVTF.

The count of this clone is one. The gene calls are TRBV21-1 and TRBJ1-4; the table's D call, TRBD1, has no DNA check behind it. TRBV21-1 is an annotated pseudogene. The CDR3 spans 15 residues. In DNA, the CDR3 is TGTGCCAGCAGCAGTCCCGGGGGACAGACGGAAAAACTGTTTTTT. Protein sequence: CASSSPGGQTEKLFF.

The rearrangement uses TRBV7-2 and TRBJ2-5, with D unresolved. V gave up 0 bases and J gave up 1 base, with 6 bases separating them. The CDR3 totals 14 residues. Germline V CDR1 and CDR2: SGHTA, FQGNSA. CDR3 loop: CASSLALSQETQYF. CDR3 bases: TGTGCCAGCAGCTTAGCGCTATCCCAAGAGACCCAGTACTTC.

The rearrangement uses TRBV5-8 and TRBJ1-4, with D unclear. Germline values: CDR1 SGHTS, CDR2 YDEGEE. Trimming took 4 bases from V and 5 from J, leaving 15 bases between them. This CDR3 spans 15 amino acids. CDR3 region: CASSPVGSGNEKLFF. The CDR3 DNA reads TGTGCCAGCAGCCCGGTGGGGAGCGGGAATGAAAAACTGTTTTTT.

V is TRBV5-1 and J is TRBJ1-2; 7 positions agree with TRBD1. CDR1 is SGHRS and CDR2 is YFSETQ in the germline V gene. CDR3 length equals 15 residues. Losses at the gene ends were 2 bases for V and 4 bases for J; bases not matched to a gene: 8. CDR3 in amino acids: CASSFSGTEFYGYTF. CDR3 bases: TGCGCCAGCAGCTTTTCCGGGACAGAGTTCTATGGCTACACCTTC. Drawing the rest from reference TRBV5-1 and TRBJ1-2, the complete variable domain is KAGVTQTPRYLIKTRGQQVTLSCSPISGHRSVSWYQQTPGQGLQFLFEYFSETQRNKGNFPGRFSGRQFSNSRSEMNVSTLELGDSALYLCASSFSGTEFYGYTFGSGTRLTVV.

This sequence joins TRBV2 and TRBJ2-1; 11 positions agree with TRBD2. V dropped 5 bases and J dropped 2; count of bases not matched to a gene: 5. The CDR3 totals 16 residues. Germline V CDR1 and CDR2: SNHLY, FYNNEI. The CDR3 nucleotides read TGTGCCAGCAGTCGACTAGCGGGGACCGCCTACAATGAGCAGTTCTTC. It specifies CASSRLAGTAYNEQFF.

This chain uses TRBV6-5 with TRBJ1-5, with D uncertain. V gave up 5 bases and J gave up 2 bases, with 13 bases separating them. The V gene's germline CDR1 is MNHEY and CDR2 SVGAGI. The CDR3 sequence is 15 residues long. In DNA form, the CDR3 reads TGTGCCAGCAGTCCCGTCTCCACAGGCAATCAGCCCCAGCATTTT. Amino acids: CASSPVSTGNQPQHF.

The gene calls are TRBV18 and TRBJ1-1; D is ambiguous. V lost 3 bases and J 5 bases, leaving 19 bases between the germline ends. The CDR3 is made up of 16 amino acids. CDR1 is KGHSH and CDR2 is LQKENI in the germline V gene. CDR3 sequence reads: CASSPSFGLSGTEAFF. The DNA for the CDR3 is TGTGCCAGCTCACCCTCCTTTGGCCTATCGGGGACTGAAGCTTTCTTT.

This rearrangement joins TRBV29-1 to TRBJ2-3, with a weak D call TRBD1 (6 bases). Trimming pared 7 bases from V and 4 bases from J, leaving 21 bases between. Germline CDR1 reads SQVTM; CDR2 reads ANQGSEA. This CDR3 contains 15 residues. Here the CDR3 reads CSAWGQWLGPDTQYF. The CDR3 DNA sequence: TGCAGCGCCTGGGGGCAGTGGTTAGGCCCAGATACGCAGTATTTT.

The CDR3 DNA reads TGTGCCTGGAGCGTTAAGACAGGGGGCAAGTACGAGCAGTACTTC. It encodes CAWSVKTGGKYEQYF. The chain carries TRBV30 and TRBJ2-7; 10 nucleotides match TRBD1. Germline lookup yields CDR1 GTSNPN and CDR2 SVGIG (reference sequence). CDR3 length: 15 amino acids. J lost 4 bases, V lost 3 bases, and 9 bases had no gene match.